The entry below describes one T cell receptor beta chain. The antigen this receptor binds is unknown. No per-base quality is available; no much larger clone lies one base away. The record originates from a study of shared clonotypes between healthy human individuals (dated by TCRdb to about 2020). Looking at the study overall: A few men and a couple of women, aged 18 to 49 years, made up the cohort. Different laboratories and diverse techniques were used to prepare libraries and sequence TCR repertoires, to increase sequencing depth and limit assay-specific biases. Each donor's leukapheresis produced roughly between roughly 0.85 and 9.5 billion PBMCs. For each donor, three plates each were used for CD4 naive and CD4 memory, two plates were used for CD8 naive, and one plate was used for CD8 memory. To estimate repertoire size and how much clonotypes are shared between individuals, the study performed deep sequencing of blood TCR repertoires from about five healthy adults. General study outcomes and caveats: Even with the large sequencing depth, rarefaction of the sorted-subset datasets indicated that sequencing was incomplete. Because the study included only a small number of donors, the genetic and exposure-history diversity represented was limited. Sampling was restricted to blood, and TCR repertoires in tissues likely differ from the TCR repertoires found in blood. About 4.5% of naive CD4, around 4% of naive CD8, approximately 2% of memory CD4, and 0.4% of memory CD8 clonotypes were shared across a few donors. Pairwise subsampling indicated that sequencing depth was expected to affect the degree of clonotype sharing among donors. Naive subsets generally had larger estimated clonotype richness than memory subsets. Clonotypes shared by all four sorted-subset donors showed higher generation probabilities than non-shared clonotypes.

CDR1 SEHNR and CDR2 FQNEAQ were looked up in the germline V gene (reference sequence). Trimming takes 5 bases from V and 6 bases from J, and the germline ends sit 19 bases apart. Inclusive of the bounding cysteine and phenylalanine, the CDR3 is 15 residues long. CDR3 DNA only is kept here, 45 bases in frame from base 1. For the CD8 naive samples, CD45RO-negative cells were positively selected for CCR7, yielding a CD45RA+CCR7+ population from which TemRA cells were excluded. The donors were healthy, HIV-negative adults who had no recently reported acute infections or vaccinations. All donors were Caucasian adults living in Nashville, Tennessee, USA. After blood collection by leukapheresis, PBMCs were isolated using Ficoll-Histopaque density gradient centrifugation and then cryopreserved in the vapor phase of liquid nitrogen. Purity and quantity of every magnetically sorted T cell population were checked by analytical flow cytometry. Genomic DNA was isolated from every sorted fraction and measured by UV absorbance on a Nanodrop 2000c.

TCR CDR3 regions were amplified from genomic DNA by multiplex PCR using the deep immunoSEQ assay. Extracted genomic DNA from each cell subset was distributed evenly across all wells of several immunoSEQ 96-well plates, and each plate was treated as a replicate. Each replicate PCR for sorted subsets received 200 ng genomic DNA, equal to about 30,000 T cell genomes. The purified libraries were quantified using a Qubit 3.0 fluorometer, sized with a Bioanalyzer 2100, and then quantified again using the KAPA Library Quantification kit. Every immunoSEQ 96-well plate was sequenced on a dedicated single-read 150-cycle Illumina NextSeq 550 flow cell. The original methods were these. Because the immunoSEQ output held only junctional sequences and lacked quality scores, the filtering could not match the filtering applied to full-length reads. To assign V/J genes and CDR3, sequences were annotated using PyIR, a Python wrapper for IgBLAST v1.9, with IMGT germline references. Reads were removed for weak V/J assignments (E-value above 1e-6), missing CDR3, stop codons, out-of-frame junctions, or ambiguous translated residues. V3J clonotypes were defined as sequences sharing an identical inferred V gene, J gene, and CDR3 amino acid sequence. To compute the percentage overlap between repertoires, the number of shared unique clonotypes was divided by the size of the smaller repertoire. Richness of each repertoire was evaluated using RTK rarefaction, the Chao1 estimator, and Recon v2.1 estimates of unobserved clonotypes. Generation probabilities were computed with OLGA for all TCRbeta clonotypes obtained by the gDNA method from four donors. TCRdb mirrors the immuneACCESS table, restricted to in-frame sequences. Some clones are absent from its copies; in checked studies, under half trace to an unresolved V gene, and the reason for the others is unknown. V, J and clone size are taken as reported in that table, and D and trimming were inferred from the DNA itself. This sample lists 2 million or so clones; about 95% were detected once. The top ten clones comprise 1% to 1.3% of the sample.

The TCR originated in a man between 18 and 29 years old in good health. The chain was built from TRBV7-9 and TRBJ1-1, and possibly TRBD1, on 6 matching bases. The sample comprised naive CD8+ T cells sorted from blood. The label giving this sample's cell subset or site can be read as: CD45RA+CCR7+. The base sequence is TGTGCCAGCAGCGGACCCTCAGGGGTTGAGCCTGAAGCTTTCTTT. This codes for CASSGPSGVEPEAFF.